A selection of T cell receptor beta chains follows, all from one sample in a study of OX40 agonist ivuxolimab in advanced cancers. Some clones are missing from TCRdb's copy, which holds only in-frame ones; the method was immunoSEQ multiplex PCR. The sample includes about 17,000 clones, around 70% of them seen just once. Material: CD4+ or CD8+ T cells sorted from blood, obtained in a trial of the OX40 agonist ivuxolimab. These receptors all stem from an adult with an advanced solid tumor such as melanoma, head and neck, liver or kidney cancer. The CDR3 runs from the conserved cysteine through the conserved F or W. The D gene is left open where the match is weak. Size values are once, few and many counts, or a class for expanded clones, and some rows have none.

11,TRBJ2-7,NA,once,TRBV6-5,CASSYSTEQYF,TGTGCCAGCAGTTACTCGACCGAGCAGTACTTC
13,TRBJ1-2,NA,once,TRBV2,CASMGGTSYGYTF,TGTGCCAGCATGGGGGGGACAAGCTATGGCTACACCTTC
13,TRBJ2-2,NA,once,TRBV6-6,CASTITSAGELFF,TGTGCCAGCACCATTACCTCTGCCGGGGAGCTGTTTTTT
12,TRBJ2-1,NA,NA,TRBV5-6,CASSLVYNEQFF,TGTGCCAGCAGCTTGGTGTACAATGAGCAGTTCTTC
15,TRBJ1-2,TRBD1,NA,TRBV6-5,CASSYSRGGASGYTF,TGTGCCAGCAGTTACTCGAGAGGGGGCGCTTCTGGCTACACCTTC
15,TRBJ1-1,NA,NA,TRBV7-9,CASRDSGHPNTEAFF,TGTGCCAGCAGAGATTCGGGACATCCGAACACTGAAGCTTTCTTT
14,TRBJ2-7,NA,NA,TRBV19,CASSPRDGSYEQYF,TGTGCCAGTAGTCCGAGGGACGGCTCCTACGAGCAGTACTTC
15,TRBJ2-2,TRBD2,NA,TRBV7-9,CASRPGTSVGGELFF,TGTGCCAGCAGACCCGGGACTAGCGTCGGCGGGGAGCTGTTTTTT
14,TRBJ2-2,NA,NA,TRBV6-4,CASSESGETGELFF,TGTGCCAGCAGTGAGTCCGGGGAGACCGGGGAGCTGTTTTTT
18,TRBJ2-3,TRBD2,medium-sized,TRBV7-8,CASSLAYNSGRATDTQYF,TGTGCCAGCAGCTTAGCGTACAATAGCGGGAGGGCTACAGATACGCAGTATTTT
16,TRBJ2-5,TRBD2,NA,TRBV11-3,CASSHPSGVYQETQYF,TGTGCCAGCAGCCACCCTAGCGGAGTGTACCAAGAGACCCAGTACTTC
16,TRBJ1-2,NA,NA,TRBV13,CASSPWFEGANYGYTF,TGTGCCAGCAGCCCCTGGTTCGAGGGAGCTAACTATGGCTACACCTTC
13,TRBJ2-1,TRBD2,NA,TRBV7-2,CASSLGLAIEQFF,TGTGCCAGCAGCTTGGGACTAGCAATTGAGCAGTTCTTC
16,TRBJ2-5,NA,few,TRBV28,CASSFGTGGQKETQYF,TGTGCCAGCAGTTTCGGGACCGGTGGACAGAAAGAGACCCAGTACTTC
13,TRBJ1-2,NA,NA,TRBV7-9,CASSPTGLIGYTF,TGTGCCAGCAGCCCTACAGGGTTGATCGGCTACACCTTC
17,TRBJ2-1,NA,NA,TRBV11-2,CASSPTSDRRSYNEQFF,TGTGCCAGCAGCCCCACCTCGGACAGACGCTCCTACAATGAGCAGTTCTTC
19,TRBJ2-5,NA,NA,TRBV28,CASSPRGRVLSTNQETQYF,TGTGCCAGCAGCCCCCGGGGCAGAGTCCTATCAACAAACCAAGAGACCCAGTACTTC
14,TRBJ1-1,NA,once,TRBV5-1,CASSSFPGNTEAFF,TGCGCCAGCAGCTCTTTCCCAGGGAACACTGAAGCTTTCTTT
15,TRBJ2-1,NA,NA,TRBV7-8,CASSPSAGSYNEQFF,TGTGCCAGCAGCCCTTCAGCCGGGAGCTACAATGAGCAGTTCTTC
19,TRBJ1-2,TRBD1,NA,TRBV30,CAWWSYSPQGTENNYGYTF,TGTGCCTGGTGGAGTTACTCCCCCCAAGGGACAGAGAATAACTATGGCTACACCTTC
15,TRBJ2-7,TRBD2,NA,TRBV7-8,CASSPLGRGVSEQYF,TGTGCCAGCAGCCCGCTTGGCCGGGGGGTGAGCGAGCAGTACTTC
17,TRBJ2-2,TRBD2,few,TRBV7-3,CASSLSLGGRLTGELFF,TGTGCCAGCAGCTTATCGCTTGGCGGGAGATTGACCGGGGAGCTGTTTTTT
18,TRBJ1-2,NA,NA,TRBV30,CAWSVLYSKPDSNYGYTF,TGTGCCTGGAGTGTACTATACAGCAAGCCAGACTCTAACTATGGCTACACCTTC
15,TRBJ2-1,NA,NA,TRBV19,CASTLRFSSYNEQFF,TGTGCCAGTACCCTACGGTTTTCCTCCTACAATGAGCAGTTCTTC
18,TRBJ2-3,TRBD2,NA,TRBV9,CASSVQGTSGRSTDTQYF,TGTGCCAGCAGCGTACAGGGAACTAGCGGGCGTAGCACAGATACGCAGTATTTT
14,TRBJ1-2,TRBD1,NA,TRBV4-1,CASSQPTGVYGYTF,TGCGCCAGCAGCCAACCGACAGGGGTCTATGGCTACACCTTC
15,TRBJ2-1,TRBD2,NA,TRBV19,CASSTLTSRGNEQFF,TGTGCCAGTAGTACCCTGACTAGCAGAGGCAATGAGCAGTTCTTC
15,TRBJ2-3,TRBD1,NA,TRBV19,CASRDRVQDTDTQYF,TGTGCCAGTAGAGACAGGGTCCAAGACACAGATACGCAGTATTTT
11,TRBJ2-1,NA,NA,TRBV6-5,CASSYSDEQFF,TGTGCCAGCAGTTATTCCGATGAGCAGTTCTTC
15,TRBJ2-3,NA,NA,TRBV5-1,CASSLVWGSTDTQYF,TGCGCCAGCAGCTTGGTTTGGGGCAGCACAGATACGCAGTATTTT
13,TRBJ1-1,NA,NA,TRBV12-5,CASGFWGGTEAFF,TGTGCTAGTGGTTTTTGGGGGGGGACTGAAGCTTTCTTT
16,TRBJ2-2,TRBD1,NA,TRBV6-4,CASSSGTGSYTGELFF,TGTGCCAGCAGCTCCGGGACAGGGTCGTACACCGGGGAGCTGTTTTTT
14,TRBJ1-3,NA,NA,TRBV19,CASSEVASGNTIYF,TGTGCCAGTAGCGAGGTGGCTTCTGGAAACACCATATATTTT
18,TRBJ2-1,TRBD2,NA,TRBV10-2,CASNERWTSGRISYEQFF,TGCGCCAGCAACGAACGGTGGACTAGCGGGAGAATTTCCTATGAGCAGTTCTTC
11,TRBJ2-1,NA,NA,TRBV6-5,CASSLYNEQFF,TGTGCCAGCAGTTTATACAATGAGCAGTTCTTC
16,TRBJ1-5,TRBD1,NA,TRBV7-6,CASSEGDRVYNQPQHF,TGTGCCAGCAGCGAAGGGGACAGGGTCTACAATCAGCCCCAGCATTTT
15,TRBJ2-1,NA,NA,TRBV7-6,CASSLRSDSVGEQFF,TGTGCCAGCAGCTTACGTTCGGACTCTGTTGGAGAGCAGTTCTTC
12,TRBJ1-2,NA,NA,TRBV29-1,CSVDKGNYGYTF,TGCAGCGTAGACAAGGGCAACTATGGCTACACCTTC
13,TRBJ1-5,NA,NA,TRBV27,CASRINGQQPQHF,TGTGCCAGCAGAATAAACGGACAGCAGCCCCAGCATTTT
15,TRBJ1-2,NA,NA,TRBV19,CASSIGGLGSSGYTF,TGTGCCAGTAGTATCGGGGGACTGGGAAGTTCTGGCTACACCTTC
13,TRBJ2-7,NA,NA,TRBV15,CATSPGKNYEQYF,TGTGCCACCAGCCCAGGCAAGAATTACGAGCAGTACTTC
17,TRBJ2-3,NA,NA,TRBV4-2,CASSQATWLDPTDTQYF,TGTGCCAGCAGCCAAGCGACCTGGCTAGATCCCACAGATACGCAGTATTTT
11,TRBJ2-2,NA,few,TRBV30,CAWSYTGELFF,TGTGCCTGGTCTTACACCGGGGAGCTGTTTTTT
19,TRBJ2-3,TRBD2,NA,TRBV4-2,CASSPQALLAGGPGDTQYF,TGTGCCAGCAGCCCCCAGGCATTACTAGCGGGAGGGCCAGGAGATACGCAGTATTTT
15,TRBJ2-7,TRBD1,NA,TRBV6-5,CASSYSDRGLYEQYF,TGTGCCAGCAGTTACTCGGACAGGGGGCTTTACGAGCAGTACTTC